Following are 3 T cell receptor beta chains from one sample sequenced in a study of blood T cell repertoires in COVID-19. The data were produced by immunoSEQ multiplex PCR, yet TCRdb's version contains in-frame clones alone and is incomplete. The top ten hold 3% of the sample, which has 200,000 to 250,000 clones, approximately 86% seen once. Sequencing was done on a sample of peripheral blood. The source of these receptors is a woman between 25 and 40 years old who had recovered from COVID-19.

A note on this clone: Within the sample, other DNA sequences also encode this same CDR3. The rearrangement uses TRBV9 and TRBJ2-3; 7 nucleotides align to TRBD2. V shed 0 bases, J shed 0 bases, and the junction held 1 base outside the gene matches. CDR1 SGDLS and CDR2 YYNGEE come from the germline V gene. The CDR3 totals 15 residues. The CDR3 loop reads CASSVAGGSTDTQYF. CDR3 DNA sequence: TGTGCCAGCAGCGTAGCGGGGGGAAGCACAGATACGCAGTATTTT.

V usage is TRBV6-1 and J usage is TRBJ2-5; 9 bases match TRBD2. Trimming at V came to 4 bases and at J to 5 bases, leaving 17 bases not matched to a gene. This CDR3 region has 18 residues. Per the germline V gene, CDR1 is MNHNS and CDR2 is SASEGT. The DNA of the CDR3 is TGTGCCAGCAGTGTCCTCGTAGCGGGGGCCTTCCCCCTCGAGACCCAGTACTTC. It is translated as CASSVLVAGAFPLETQYF.

The chain joins TRBV6-5 to TRBJ2-3; D may be TRBD2 (6 bases). Per the germline V gene, CDR1 is MNHEY and CDR2 is SVGAGI. The CDR3 has 15 amino acids. Trimming stripped 5 bases from V and 0 bases from J, with 12 bases between. The CDR3 loop reads CASSPLAASTDTQYF. CDR3 bases: TGTGCCAGCAGTCCTTTAGCGGCAAGCACAGATACGCAGTATTTT.